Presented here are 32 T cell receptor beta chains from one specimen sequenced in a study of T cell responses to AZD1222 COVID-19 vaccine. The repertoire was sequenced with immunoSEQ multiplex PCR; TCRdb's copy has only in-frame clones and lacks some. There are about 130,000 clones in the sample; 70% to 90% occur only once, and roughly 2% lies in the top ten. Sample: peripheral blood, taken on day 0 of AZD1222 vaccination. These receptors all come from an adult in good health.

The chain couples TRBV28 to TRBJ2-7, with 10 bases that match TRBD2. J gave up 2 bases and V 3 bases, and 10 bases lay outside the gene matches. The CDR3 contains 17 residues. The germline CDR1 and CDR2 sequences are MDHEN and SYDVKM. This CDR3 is CASSLPNGLAATYEQYF. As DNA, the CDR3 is TGTGCCAGCAGTTTGCCTAATGGACTAGCGGCAACCTACGAGCAGTACTTC. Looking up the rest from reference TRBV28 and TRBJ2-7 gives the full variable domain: DVKVTQSSRYLVKRTGEKVFLECVQDMDHENMFWYRQDPGLGLRLIYFSYDVKMKEKGDIPEGYSVSREKKERFSLILESASTNQTSMYLCASSLPNGLAATYEQYFGPGTRLTVT.

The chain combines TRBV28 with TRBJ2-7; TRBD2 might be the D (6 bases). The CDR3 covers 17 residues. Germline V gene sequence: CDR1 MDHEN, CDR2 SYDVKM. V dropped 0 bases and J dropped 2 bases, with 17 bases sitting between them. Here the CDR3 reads CASSLWGGRRGTYEQYF. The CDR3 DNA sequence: TGTGCCAGCAGTTTATGGGGTGGGAGGCGTGGGACCTACGAGCAGTACTTC.

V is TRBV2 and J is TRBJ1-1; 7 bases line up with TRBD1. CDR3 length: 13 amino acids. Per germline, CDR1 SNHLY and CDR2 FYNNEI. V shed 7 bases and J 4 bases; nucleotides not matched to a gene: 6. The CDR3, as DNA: TGTGCCAGCAAAGGGGGCCAGGGCACTGAAGCTTTCTTT. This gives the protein CASKGGQGTEAFF.

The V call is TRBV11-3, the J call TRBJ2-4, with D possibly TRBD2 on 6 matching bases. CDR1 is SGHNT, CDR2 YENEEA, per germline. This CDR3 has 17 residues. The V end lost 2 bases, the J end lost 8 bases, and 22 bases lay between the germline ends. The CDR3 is CASSLTRSGGHADIQYF. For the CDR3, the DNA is TGTGCCAGCAGCTTAACGAGGTCTGGAGGGCATGCGGACATTCAGTACTTC.

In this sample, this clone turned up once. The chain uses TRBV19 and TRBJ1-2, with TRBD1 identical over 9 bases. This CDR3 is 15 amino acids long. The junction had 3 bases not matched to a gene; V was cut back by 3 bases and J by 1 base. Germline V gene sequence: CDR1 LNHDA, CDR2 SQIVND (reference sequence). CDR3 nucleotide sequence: TGTGCCAGTAGTATCCGGGACAGGGTTAACTATGGCTACACCTTC. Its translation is CASSIRDRVNYGYTF.

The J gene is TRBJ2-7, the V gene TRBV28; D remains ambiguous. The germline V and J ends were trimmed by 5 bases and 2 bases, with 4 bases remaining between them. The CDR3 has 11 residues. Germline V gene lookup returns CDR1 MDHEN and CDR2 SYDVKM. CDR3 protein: CASSPAYEQYF. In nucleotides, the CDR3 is TGTGCCAGCAGTCCCGCCTACGAGCAGTACTTC. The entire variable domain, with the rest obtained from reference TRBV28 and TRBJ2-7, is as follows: DVKVTQSSRYLVKRTGEKVFLECVQDMDHENMFWYRQDPGLGLRLIYFSYDVKMKEKGDIPEGYSVSREKKERFSLILESASTNQTSMYLCASSPAYEQYFGPGTRLTVT.

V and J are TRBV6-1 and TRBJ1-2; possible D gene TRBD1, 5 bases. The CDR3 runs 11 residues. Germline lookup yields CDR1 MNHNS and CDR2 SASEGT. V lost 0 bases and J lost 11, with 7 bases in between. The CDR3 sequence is CASSEAWGYTF. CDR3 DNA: TGTGCCAGCAGTGAAGCCTGGGGGTACACCTTC.

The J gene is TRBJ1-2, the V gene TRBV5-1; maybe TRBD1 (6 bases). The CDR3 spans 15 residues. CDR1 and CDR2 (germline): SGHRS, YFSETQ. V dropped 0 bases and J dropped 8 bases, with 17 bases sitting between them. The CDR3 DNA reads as TGCGCCAGCAGCTTGGTTCTTGGAGGGGGTCACGGCTACACCTTC. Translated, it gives CASSLVLGGGHGYTF.

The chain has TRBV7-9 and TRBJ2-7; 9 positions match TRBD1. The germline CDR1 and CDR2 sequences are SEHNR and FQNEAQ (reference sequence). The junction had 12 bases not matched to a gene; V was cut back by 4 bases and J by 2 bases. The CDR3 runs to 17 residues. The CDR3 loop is CASSSGQGLEDTYEQYF. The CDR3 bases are TGTGCCAGCAGCTCGGGACAGGGTCTAGAAGATACCTACGAGCAGTACTTC. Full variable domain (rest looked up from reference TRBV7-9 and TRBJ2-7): DTGVSQNPRHKITKRGQNVTFRCDPISEHNRLYWYRQTLGQGPEFLTYFQNEAQLEKSRLLSDRFSAERPKGSFSTLEIQRTEQGDSAMYLCASSSGQGLEDTYEQYFGPGTRLTVT.

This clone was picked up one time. The CDR3 loop reads CASSLNANYGEQFF. CDR3 sequence (DNA): TGTGCCAGCAGCTTAAATGCGAACTACGGTGAGCAGTTCTTC. The gene calls are TRBV7-2 and TRBJ2-1, with D unresolved. V lost 2 bases to trimming and J lost 9 bases, with 14 bases between them. This CDR3 region has 14 residues. Germline CDR1 and CDR2: SGHTA and FQGNSA.

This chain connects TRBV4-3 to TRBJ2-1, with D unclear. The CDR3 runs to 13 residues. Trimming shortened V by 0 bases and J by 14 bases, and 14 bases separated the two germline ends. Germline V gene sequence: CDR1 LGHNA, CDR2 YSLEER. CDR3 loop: CASSQDEVGIKFF. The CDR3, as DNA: TGCGCCAGCAGCCAAGATGAGGTAGGGATAAAGTTCTTC.

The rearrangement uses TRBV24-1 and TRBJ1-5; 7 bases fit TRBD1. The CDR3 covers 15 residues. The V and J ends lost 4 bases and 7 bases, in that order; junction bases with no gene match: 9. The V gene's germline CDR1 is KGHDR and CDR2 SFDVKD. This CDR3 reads CATSDLRQGNQPQHF. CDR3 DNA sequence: TGTGCCACCAGTGACCTGAGACAGGGTAACCAGCCCCAGCATTTT.

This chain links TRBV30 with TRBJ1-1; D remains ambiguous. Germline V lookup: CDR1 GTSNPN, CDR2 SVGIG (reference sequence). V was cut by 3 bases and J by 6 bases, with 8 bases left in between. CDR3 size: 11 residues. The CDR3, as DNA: TGTGCCTGGAGCGAATTCGCTGAAGCTTTCTTT. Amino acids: CAWSEFAEAFF.

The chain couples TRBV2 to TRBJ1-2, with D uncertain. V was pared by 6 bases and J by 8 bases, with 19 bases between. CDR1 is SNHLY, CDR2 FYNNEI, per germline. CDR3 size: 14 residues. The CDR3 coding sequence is TGTGCCAGCAGAATCGACCGGGGTGAGAGAGGCTACACCTTC. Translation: CASRIDRGERGYTF.

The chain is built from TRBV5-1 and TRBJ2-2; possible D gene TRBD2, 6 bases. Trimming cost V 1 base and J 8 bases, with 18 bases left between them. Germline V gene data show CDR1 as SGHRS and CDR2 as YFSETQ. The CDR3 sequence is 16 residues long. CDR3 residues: CASSLLRGSQTGELFF. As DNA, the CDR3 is TGCGCCAGCAGCTTGCTTCGGGGGAGCCAAACTGGGGAGCTGTTTTTT.

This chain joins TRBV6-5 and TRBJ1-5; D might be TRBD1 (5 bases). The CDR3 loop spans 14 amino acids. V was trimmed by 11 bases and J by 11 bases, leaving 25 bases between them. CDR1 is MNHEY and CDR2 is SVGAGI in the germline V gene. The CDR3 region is CAARAGPDLGAQHF. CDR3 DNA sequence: TGTGCCGCCCGGGCGGGCCCGGACCTAGGGGCCCAGCATTTT.

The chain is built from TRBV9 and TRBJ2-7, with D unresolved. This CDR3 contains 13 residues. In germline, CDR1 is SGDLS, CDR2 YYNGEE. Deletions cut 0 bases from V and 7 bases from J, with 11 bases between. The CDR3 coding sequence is TGTGCCAGCAGCGTAGCGCCGGAAGGGGAGCAGTACTTC. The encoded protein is CASSVAPEGEQYF. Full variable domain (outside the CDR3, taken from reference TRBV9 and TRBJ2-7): DSGVTQTPKHLITATGQRVTLRCSPRSGDLSVYWYQQSLDQGLQFLIQYYNGEERAKGNILERFSAQQFPDLHSELNLSSLELGDSALYFCASSVAPEGEQYFGPGTRLTVT.

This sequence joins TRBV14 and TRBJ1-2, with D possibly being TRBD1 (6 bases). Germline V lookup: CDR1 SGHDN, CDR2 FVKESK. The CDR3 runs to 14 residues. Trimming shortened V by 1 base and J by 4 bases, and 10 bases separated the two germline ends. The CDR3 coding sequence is TGTGCCAGCAGCCAAGTAGCAGGGGTCTATGGCTACACCTTC. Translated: CASSQVAGVYGYTF. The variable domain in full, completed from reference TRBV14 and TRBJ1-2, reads EAGVTQFPSHSVIEKGQTVTLRCDPISGHDNLYWYRRVMGKEIKFLLHFVKESKQDESGMPNNRFLAERTGGTYSTLKVQPAELEDSGVYFCASSQVAGVYGYTFGSGTRLTVV.

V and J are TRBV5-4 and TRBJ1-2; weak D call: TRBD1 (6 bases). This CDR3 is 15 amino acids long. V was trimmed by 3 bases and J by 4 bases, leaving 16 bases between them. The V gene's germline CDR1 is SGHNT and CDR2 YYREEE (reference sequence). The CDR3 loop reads CASSSTGILPYGYTF. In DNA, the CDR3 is TGTGCCAGCAGCTCCACAGGGATCCTACCCTATGGCTACACCTTC.

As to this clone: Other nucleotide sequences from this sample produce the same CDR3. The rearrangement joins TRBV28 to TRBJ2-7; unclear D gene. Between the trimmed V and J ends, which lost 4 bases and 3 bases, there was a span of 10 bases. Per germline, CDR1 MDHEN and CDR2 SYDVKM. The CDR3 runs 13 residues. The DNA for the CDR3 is TGTGCCAGCAGTTCAGGACCTATCTACGAGCAGTACTTC. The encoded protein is CASSSGPIYEQYF.

CDR3 DNA: TGCAGCGTTGAAGGTCGGGTCACACACAACACTGAAGCTTTCTTT. Amino acid sequence: CSVEGRVTHNTEAFF. V is TRBV29-1 and J is TRBJ1-1; D not resolved. The CDR3 runs to 15 residues. Trimming took off 1 base at V and 2 bases at J, with 14 bases between the two ends. Germline CDR1 is SQVTM and CDR2 is ANQGSEA.

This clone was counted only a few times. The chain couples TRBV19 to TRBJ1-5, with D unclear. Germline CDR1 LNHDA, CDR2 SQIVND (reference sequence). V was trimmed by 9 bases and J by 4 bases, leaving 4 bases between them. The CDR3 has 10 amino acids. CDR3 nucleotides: TGTGCCAGGGGAAATCAGCCCCAGCATTTT. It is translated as CARGNQPQHF.

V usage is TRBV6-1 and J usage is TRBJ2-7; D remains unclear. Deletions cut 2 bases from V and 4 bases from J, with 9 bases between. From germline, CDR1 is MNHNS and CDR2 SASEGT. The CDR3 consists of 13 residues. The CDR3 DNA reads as TGTGCCAGCAGTGAAAATATCGCTTACGAGCAGTACTTC. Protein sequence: CASSENIAYEQYF.

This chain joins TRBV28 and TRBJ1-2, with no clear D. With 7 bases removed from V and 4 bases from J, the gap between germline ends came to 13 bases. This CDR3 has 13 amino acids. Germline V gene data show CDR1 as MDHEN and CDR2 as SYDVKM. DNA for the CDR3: TGTGCCAGCACCCTGTCGGTTTCCTATGGCTACACCTTC. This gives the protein CASTLSVSYGYTF.

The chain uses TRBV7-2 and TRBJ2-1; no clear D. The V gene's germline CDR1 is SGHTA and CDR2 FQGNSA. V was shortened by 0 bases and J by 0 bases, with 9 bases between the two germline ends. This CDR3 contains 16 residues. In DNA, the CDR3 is TGTGCCAGCAGCTTAGCTGACTGGAGCTCCTACAATGAGCAGTTCTTC. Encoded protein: CASSLADWSSYNEQFF.

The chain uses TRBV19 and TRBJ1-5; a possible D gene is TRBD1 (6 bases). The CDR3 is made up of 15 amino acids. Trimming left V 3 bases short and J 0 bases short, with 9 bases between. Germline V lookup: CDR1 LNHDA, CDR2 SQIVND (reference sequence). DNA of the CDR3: TGTGCCAGTAGTATTAGCAGGGGTAGCAATCAGCCCCAGCATTTT. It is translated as CASSISRGSNQPQHF.

CDR3 in amino acids: CASIFDRRGSRSSTDTQYF. CDR3 DNA sequence: TGTGCCAGCATTTTCGATCGTCGCGGGAGCAGATCTAGCACAGATACGCAGTATTTT. The rearrangement uses TRBV2 and TRBJ2-3, with 7 bases fitting TRBD2. This CDR3 is 19 amino acids long. The ends lost 7 bases at V and 0 bases at J; junction bases unmatched: 19. The germline V gene has CDR1 SNHLY and CDR2 FYNNEI.

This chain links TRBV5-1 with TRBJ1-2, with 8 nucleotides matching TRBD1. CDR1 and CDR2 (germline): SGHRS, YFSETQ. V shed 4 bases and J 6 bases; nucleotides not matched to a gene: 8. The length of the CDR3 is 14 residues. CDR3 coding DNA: TGCGCCAGCAGCCAGCCTCCGGGACAGGATGGCTACACCTTC. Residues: CASSQPPGQDGYTF.

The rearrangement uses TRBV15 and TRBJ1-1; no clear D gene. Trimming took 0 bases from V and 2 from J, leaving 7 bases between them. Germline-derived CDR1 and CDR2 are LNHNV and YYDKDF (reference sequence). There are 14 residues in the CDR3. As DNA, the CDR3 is TGTGCCACCAGCAGAGATAACTTTAACACTGAAGCTTTCTTT. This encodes CATSRDNFNTEAFF.

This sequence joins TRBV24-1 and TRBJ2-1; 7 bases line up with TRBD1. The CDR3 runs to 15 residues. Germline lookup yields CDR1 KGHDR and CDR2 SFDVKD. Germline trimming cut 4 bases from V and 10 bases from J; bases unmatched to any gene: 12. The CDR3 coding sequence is TGTGCCACCAGTGACCCACGTGGAACAGGGGAAGAGCAGTTCTTC. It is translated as CATSDPRGTGEEQFF.

The chain's CDR3 is CASSLDVESTSRAKNIQYF. The CDR3 DNA is TGCGCCAGCAGCTTGGACGTGGAGAGCACAAGCCGAGCCAAAAACATTCAGTACTTC. The rearrangement uses TRBV5-1 and TRBJ2-4, with D hard to call. V lost 0 bases, J lost 0 bases, and 19 bases lay in between. The CDR3 length is 19 residues. Germline V gene lookup returns CDR1 SGHRS and CDR2 YFSETQ.

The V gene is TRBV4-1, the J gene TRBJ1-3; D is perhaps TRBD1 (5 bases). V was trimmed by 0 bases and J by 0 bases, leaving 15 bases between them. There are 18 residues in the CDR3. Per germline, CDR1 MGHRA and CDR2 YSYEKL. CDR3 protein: CASSQESIGRVSGNTIYF. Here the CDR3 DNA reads TGCGCCAGCAGCCAAGAAAGTATCGGCAGGGTCTCTGGAAACACCATATATTTT.